The 30 T cell receptor beta chains below all came from one sample that was sequenced in a study of beta chain features in type 1 diabetes. Broader study findings: Among all four CD4+ subsets, Type 1 diabetes patients had TCRB CDR3s that were moderately but significantly shorter.

Since all of the isolated RNA was reverse transcribed, expressed TCRB transcripts were what got sequenced. Sequencing was performed with immunoSEQ multiplex PCR; in TCRdb, only in-frame clones are kept and a portion is missing. The sample includes hundreds of thousands of clones, around 15% seen only once; the top ten take about 0.02%. The antigens of these receptors remain unknown. Material for sequencing was naive CD4+ T cells from blood. Receptor source: a young man with type 1 diabetes.

The chain combines TRBV30 with TRBJ1-1; D possibly corresponds to TRBD1 (5 bases). The ends were cut back, 1 base at V and 7 bases at J, with 10 bases in the middle. Germline CDR1 reads GTSNPN; CDR2 reads SVGIG (reference sequence). This CDR3 has 12 residues. CDR3 nucleotide sequence: TGTGCCTGGAGTGCCGGGGGGTTTGAAGCTTTCTTT. Translation: CAWSAGGFEAFF. Filled out from reference TRBV30 and TRBJ1-1, the complete variable domain reads SQTIHQWPATLVQPVGSPLSLECTVEGTSNPNLYWYRQAAGRGLQLLFYSVGIGQISSEVPQNLSASRPQDRQFILSSKKLLLSDSGFYLCAWSAGGFEAFFGQGTRLTVV.

This clone was recorded a few times. The chain uses TRBV27 and TRBJ2-7; TRBD1 is a possible D gene (5 bases). Looked up from germline, CDR1 is MNHEY and CDR2 is SMNVEV (reference sequence). The CDR3 loop spans 13 amino acids. Trimming took off 5 bases at V and 3 bases at J, with 11 bases between the two ends. The CDR3 reads CASSDTGFYEQYF. The CDR3 coding sequence is TGTGCCAGCAGTGACACAGGATTCTACGAGCAGTACTTC.

The chain is built from TRBV10-3 and TRBJ1-2, with 7 bases fitting TRBD1. Germline-derived CDR1 and CDR2 are ENHRY and SYGVKD. The ends lost 2 bases at V and 8 bases at J; junction bases unmatched: 5. The CDR3 contains 13 residues. The DNA of the CDR3 is TGTGCCATCAGTGAGACAGGGGAGAGGGGCTACACCTTC. It encodes CAISETGERGYTF.

The CDR3 sequence is CASSLAVLGQGASREQYF. Written as DNA, the CDR3 is TGCGCCAGCAGCTTGGCCGTTCTGGGACAGGGGGCATCGCGGGAGCAGTACTTC. The chain is built from TRBV5-1 and TRBJ2-7; 12 bases match TRBD1. The CDR3 spans 18 residues. J was trimmed by 7 bases and V by 0 bases; bases with no gene match: 14. Germline CDR1 and CDR2: SGHRS and YFSETQ.

V usage is TRBV14 and J usage is TRBJ1-1; no clear D. The V gene lost 2 bases and the J gene lost 5 bases, with 9 bases spanning the gap. This CDR3 is built from 13 residues. Germline V gives CDR1 SGHDN, CDR2 FVKESK. The CDR3 loop is CASSQLLGTEAFF. CDR3 DNA: TGTGCCAGCAGCCAACTACTAGGGACTGAAGCTTTCTTT.

This clone came up a few times. The chain combines TRBV15 with TRBJ1-5; D gene ambiguous. The CDR3 is made up of 12 amino acids. Germline V gives CDR1 LNHNV, CDR2 YYDKDF (reference sequence). V was cut by 5 bases and J by 3 bases, with 5 bases left in between. Here the CDR3 DNA reads TGTGCCACCAGCCCCTACAATCAGCCCCAGCATTTT. Protein: CATSPYNQPQHF.

On this clone itself: The same CDR3 arises from other DNA sequences in this sample as well. The J gene is TRBJ1-1, the V gene TRBV7-9, with D unresolved. This CDR3 has 14 amino acids. V lost 1 base and J lost 0, with 6 bases in between. Germline assignment: CDR1 SEHNR and CDR2 FQNEAQ (reference sequence). The CDR3 DNA reads TGTGCCAGCAGCTTAGGGCCCATGAACACTGAAGCTTTCTTT. It codes for CASSLGPMNTEAFF.

The table lists this clone with a few counts. The CDR3 DNA sequence: TGTGCCAGCAGCCGACAGGGTGGTGAAGCTTTCTTT. Its translation is CASSRQGGEAFF. This chain uses TRBV14 with TRBJ1-1, with 7 bases aligning to TRBD1. The CDR3 runs 12 residues. Germline-derived CDR1 and CDR2 are SGHDN and FVKESK. The ends lost 4 bases at V and 7 bases at J; junction bases unmatched: 3.

This clone turned up a few times. The V call is TRBV2, the J call TRBJ2-2; D call uncertain. Trimming took off 4 bases at V and 3 bases at J, with 6 bases between the two ends. Germline CDR1 and CDR2: SNHLY and FYNNEI. The length of the CDR3 is 13 residues. The CDR3 DNA is TGTGCCAGCAGTGTTGGGTACACCGGGGAGCTGTTTTTT. Its protein product is CASSVGYTGELFF.

The chain carries TRBV18 and TRBJ1-4; no definite D call. This CDR3 spans 13 amino acids. Looked up from germline, CDR1 is KGHSH and CDR2 is LQKENI. V lost 0 bases and J 8 bases, leaving 7 bases between the germline ends. Here the CDR3 DNA reads TGTGCCAGCTCACCACCGGGAGGGGAAAAACTGTTTTTT. It translates to CASSPPGGEKLFF.

The chain carries TRBV21-1 and TRBJ1-2; the table's D call TRBD1 went unverified against the DNA. TRBV21-1 has pseudogene status. CDR3 length equals 12 residues. The CDR3 protein is CASSNRLNGYTF. CDR3 sequence (DNA): TGTGCCAGCAGCAACAGGTTGAATGGCTACACCTTC.

The rearrangement links TRBV6-1 to TRBJ1-2, with 7 positions matching TRBD1. Per the germline V gene, CDR1 is MNHNS and CDR2 is SASEGT. There are 12 residues in the CDR3. CDR3 in DNA: TGTGTTGCCACAGGGGCCGCGGGAGGCTACACCTTC. Its protein product is CVATGAAGGYTF.

This clone was detected only a few times. CDR3: CASSFSGEAFF. The DNA for the CDR3 is TGTGCCAGCAGCTTTTCCGGAGAAGCTTTCTTT. The chain combines TRBV5-6 with TRBJ1-1, with D hard to call. Germline V gene lookup returns CDR1 SGHDT and CDR2 YYEEEE. Trimming cost V 2 bases and J 8 bases, with 7 bases left between them. This CDR3 spans 11 amino acids.

This clone was found many times. This chain connects TRBV30 to TRBJ1-6, with a possible D match to TRBD1 (6 bases). The V and J ends lost 2 bases and 10 bases respectively, with 18 bases between them. Germline V lookup: CDR1 GTSNPN, CDR2 SVGIG (reference sequence). The length of the CDR3 is 15 residues. CDR3 loop: CAWSSGGQMVSPLHF. Here the CDR3 DNA reads TGTGCCTGGAGTTCGGGCGGACAGATGGTCTCACCCCTCCACTTT.

The V and J genes are TRBV7-9 and TRBJ2-6; unclear D gene. V lost 6 bases, J lost 0 bases, and 9 bases lay in between. Per the germline V gene, CDR1 is SEHNR and CDR2 is FQNEAQ (reference sequence). The CDR3 is 15 amino acids. The CDR3 region has the DNA TGTGCCAGCAGTCAAAGGAGCTCTGGGGCCAACGTCCTGACTTTC. Translating gives CASSQRSSGANVLTF.

This clone was recorded a few times. DNA of the CDR3: TGTGCCAACGCTGGGACAGGGGATTCACCCCTCCACTTT. Translating gives CANAGTGDSPLHF. The rearrangement links TRBV28 to TRBJ1-6; TRBD1 matches 10 bases. Germline V CDR1 and CDR2: MDHEN, SYDVKM. CDR3 length equals 13 residues. V shed 10 bases, J shed 8 bases, and the junction held 5 bases outside the gene matches.

The chain has TRBV5-1 and TRBJ2-2; D gene ambiguous. Germline CDR1 is SGHRS and CDR2 is YFSETQ. CDR3 length: 15 residues. Trimming cost V 2 bases and J 0 bases, with 8 bases left between them. The CDR3 is CASSLRVTNTGELFF. CDR3 sequence (DNA): TGCGCCAGCAGCTTAAGGGTTACGAACACCGGGGAGCTGTTTTTT.

The V call is TRBV4-1, the J call TRBJ1-1; 7 bases align to TRBD1. The CDR3 is made up of 15 amino acids. Per germline, CDR1 MGHRA and CDR2 YSYEKL. After removal of 1 base from V and 8 bases from J, the junction contained 10 bases not matched to a gene. CDR3 nucleotide sequence: TGCGCCAGCAGCCAAGTAGGGTTGGGGACAGACGAAGCTTTCTTT. Translated: CASSQVGLGTDEAFF.

This clone was observed a few times. The chain recombines TRBV29-1 with TRBJ2-1, with a weak D call TRBD1 (6 bases). Germline V gives CDR1 SQVTM, CDR2 ANQGSEA. The CDR3 totals 13 residues. With 6 bases removed from V and 7 bases from J, the gap between germline ends came to 16 bases. CDR3: CSVAAQGRNEQFF. In nucleotides, the CDR3 is TGCAGCGTCGCAGCTCAGGGGCGGAATGAGCAGTTCTTC.

This clone was picked up a small number of times. V usage is TRBV6-5 and J usage is TRBJ2-7, with D hard to call. The length of the CDR3 is 16 residues. Germline-derived CDR1 and CDR2 are MNHEY and SVGAGI. V shed 0 bases and J shed 0 bases, with 12 bases lying between them. The CDR3 region has the DNA TGTGCCAGCAGTTACTCAGCAGAGCCCAGCTCCTACGAGCAGTACTTC. Its translation: CASSYSAEPSSYEQYF.

The rearrangement joins TRBV10-3 to TRBJ2-5, with D perhaps assigned TRBD1 or TRBD2 (7 bases each). Trimming left V 5 bases short and J 5 bases short, with 12 bases between. The CDR3 consists of 13 residues. Per germline, CDR1 ENHRY and CDR2 SYGVKD. The CDR3 is CAISNRGGETQYF. The CDR3 DNA sequence: TGTGCCATCAGTAACAGGGGAGGGGAGACCCAGTACTTC.

This clone has more than one count but fewer than ten. The chain employs TRBV5-1 and TRBJ1-6; possible D gene TRBD1, 5 bases. This CDR3 region has 14 residues. Between the trimmed V and J ends, which lost 2 bases and 9 bases, there was a span of 12 bases. Looked up from germline, CDR1 is SGHRS and CDR2 is YFSETQ. The CDR3 protein is CASSLQDSGSPLHF. As DNA, the CDR3 is TGCGCCAGCAGCTTACAGGATTCGGGTTCACCCCTCCACTTT.

The CDR3 nucleotides read TGTGCCAGCAGTGCTCCGACAGGGCGGAGCTATGGCTACACCTTC. The encoded protein is CASSAPTGRSYGYTF. The chain has TRBV6-5 and TRBJ1-2; 7 bases agree with TRBD1. The CDR3 has 15 residues. Germline V gene lookup returns CDR1 MNHEY and CDR2 SVGAGI. With 5 bases clipped from V and 4 bases from J, the junction kept 10 bases outside the gene matches.

The chain combines TRBV30 with TRBJ1-5; D gene uncertain. The CDR3 length is 16 residues. Trimming pared 3 bases from V and 0 bases from J, leaving 15 bases between. The germline V gene encodes CDR1 GTSNPN and CDR2 SVGIG (reference sequence). The CDR3 loop is CAWSPGKVYSNQPQHF. Here the CDR3 DNA reads TGTGCCTGGAGCCCCGGGAAGGTGTATAGCAATCAGCCCCAGCATTTT.

V gene TRBV25-1 combines with J gene TRBJ1-5; D is undetermined. CDR1 is MGHDK and CDR2 is SYGVNS in the germline V gene. V shed 3 bases and J shed 1 base, with 7 bases lying between them. The CDR3 runs 14 residues. The CDR3: CASSEAGSNQPQHF. The CDR3 DNA follows: TGTGCCAGCAGTGAGGCGGGAAGCAATCAGCCCCAGCATTTT.

The chain uses TRBV7-8 and TRBJ1-1; no clear D gene. V was cut by 5 bases and J by 1 base, with 8 bases left in between. Germline-derived CDR1 and CDR2 are SGHVS and FQNEAQ. The CDR3 consists of 13 residues. The CDR3 loop is CASSPEGNTEAFF. The CDR3 DNA sequence: TGTGCCAGCAGCCCCGAGGGGAACACTGAAGCTTTCTTT.

The chain links TRBV11-2 to TRBJ2-3, with 7 bases aligning to TRBD1. The junction had 8 bases not matched to a gene; V was cut back by 6 bases and J by 8 bases. The CDR3 runs to 13 residues. CDR1 SGHAT and CDR2 FQNNGV come from the germline V gene. The CDR3 sequence: CASRRDQGVTQYF. The CDR3 nucleotides are TGTGCCAGCAGAAGGGACCAGGGGGTTACGCAGTATTTT.

The table lists this clone with a few counts. The chain is built from TRBV7-2 and TRBJ2-1; 13 bases are shared with TRBD2. V lost 2 bases and J lost 7; bases outside the gene matches: 2. From germline, CDR1 is SGHTA and CDR2 FQGNSA. This CDR3 spans 15 amino acids. CDR3 in DNA: TGTGCCAGCAGCTTAATGACTAGCGGGGGGAATGAGCAGTTCTTC. Translated: CASSLMTSGGNEQFF.

This chain connects TRBV25-1 to TRBJ2-1; possible D gene TRBD1, 5 bases. Germline V gene data show CDR1 as MGHDK and CDR2 as SYGVNS. The V gene lost 2 bases and the J gene lost 8 bases, with 13 bases spanning the gap. The CDR3 runs to 14 residues. In nucleotides, the CDR3 is TGTGCCAGCAGTGAAGGGGCTAAGTCCGATGAGCAGTTCTTC. Protein product: CASSEGAKSDEQFF.

This clone came up a few times. CDR3 in amino acids: CAITNTGALNTEAFF. The DNA for the CDR3 is TGTGCCATCACCAATACAGGGGCACTGAACACTGAAGCTTTCTTT. V usage is TRBV10-3 and J usage is TRBJ1-1; 7 bases map to TRBD1. Germline trimming cut 7 bases from V and 0 bases from J; bases unmatched to any gene: 8. The CDR3 spans 15 residues. Germline CDR1 ENHRY, CDR2 SYGVKD.